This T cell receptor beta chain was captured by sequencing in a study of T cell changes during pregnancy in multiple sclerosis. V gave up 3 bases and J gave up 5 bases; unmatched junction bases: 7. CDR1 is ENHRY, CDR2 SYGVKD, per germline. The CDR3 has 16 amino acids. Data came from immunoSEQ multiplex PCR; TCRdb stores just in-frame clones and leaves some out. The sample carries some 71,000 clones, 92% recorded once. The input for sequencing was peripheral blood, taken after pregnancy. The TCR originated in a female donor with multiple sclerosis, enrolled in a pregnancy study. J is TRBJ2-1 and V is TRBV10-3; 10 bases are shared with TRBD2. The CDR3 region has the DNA TGTGCCATCAGTGAACCCGTGACTAGCGGGCACAATGAGCAGTTCTTC. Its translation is CAISEPVTSGHNEQFF.